This TCR beta chain originates from a study of STAT5B mutations in CD4+ large granular lymphocyte leukemia. Findings and limits, study-wide: 8/27 top patient clones versus 2/35 control clones were TRBV06-family. Patient CD4-sorted repertoires stayed more clonal than healthy ones after leukemic-clone removal.

Buffy coats from healthy blood donors served as controls. The CDR3 spans 14 residues. V shed 2 bases and J 5 bases; nucleotides not matched to a gene: 5. Germline V gene lookup returns CDR1 WNHNN and CDR2 SYGVQD (reference sequence). In regard to this clone: What it binds is unknown.

Sequencing was performed with immunoSEQ multiplex PCR; in TCRdb, only in-frame clones are kept and a portion is missing. The sample lists some 34,000 clones; about four fifths were seen once. This clonotype was sampled from a human donor in good health. Sequenced: CD4+ T cells from blood buffy coats. The chain recombines TRBV10-1 with TRBJ2-5; TRBD2 matches 7 bases. CDR3 loop: CASSEGGSMETQYF. CDR3 nucleotides: TGCGCCAGCAGTGAGGGCGGGAGTATGGAGACCCAGTACTTC.